The following is a TCR beta chain sequence with its context. CDR1 SNHLY and CDR2 FYNNEI come from the germline V gene. V shed 7 bases and J shed 6 bases, with 10 bases lying between them. The CDR3 sequence is 11 residues long. TCRdb keeps only in-frame clones here, not all; method: immunoSEQ multiplex PCR. The table lists more than 70,000 clones, roughly 92% of them singletons, with around 2.8% in the top ten. This sample was included in a study of OX40 agonist ivuxolimab in advanced cancers. The receptor was isolated from an adult with an advanced solid tumor such as melanoma, head and neck, liver or kidney cancer. The sequenced sample was CD4+ or CD8+ T cells sorted from blood, obtained in a trial of the OX40 agonist ivuxolimab. V usage is TRBV2 and J usage is TRBJ2-7; D gene ambiguous. The CDR3 loop is CASTELGEQYF. CDR3 bases: TGTGCCAGCACAGAACTTGGCGAGCAGTACTTC.